The source of this TCR beta chain is a study of T cell changes during pregnancy in multiple sclerosis (dated by TCRdb to the late 2010s). Broadly, across the study: In women with multiple sclerosis, the researchers looked at how the T cell repertoire shifted as pregnancy progressed.

Notes on this clone: Its target antigen remains unknown. No much larger clone exists at a distance of one base, and base qualities are not known.

There are 14 amino acids in the CDR3, from cysteine to phenylalanine inclusive. Of all the DNA, just the CDR3 is kept, 42 bases in frame from base 1. The germline V gene specifies SGHRS as CDR1 and YFSETQ as CDR2. V drops 2 bases and J drops 1 base, leaving 9 bases in between. Library creation used the immunoSEQ multiplex PCR assay. TCRdb limited this immuneACCESS table to in-frame rearrangements with V and J called. A share of clones is missing; checked studies link under half to unresolved V genes, and the rest is unexplained. Counted in this sample were around 95,000 clones; about 90% of them appeared once. In total, the top ten clones hold roughly 2% of the sample.

The chain uses TRBV5-1 and TRBJ1-1; TRBD1 might be the D gene, on 6 matching bases. The source material was peripheral blood, sampled after pregnancy. This receptor was obtained from a female donor in good health, enrolled as a control in a pregnancy study. Here is the DNA: TGCGCCAGCAGCTTAGGGGGGGGGAACACTGAAGCTTTCTTT. Its protein product is CASSLGGGNTEAFF.